This T cell receptor (beta chain) derives from a study of T cell repertoires in cytomegalovirus infection. About the study: CMV infection and matching HLA type were both indicated by public TCR beta signatures.

TCRdb reprocessed the reads with MiXCR, giving one entry per CDR3 protein. The top ten clones hold roughly 14% of a sample with some 350,000 distinct CDR3 sequences, roughly 34% of them seen once. After removal of 6 bases from V and 10 bases from J, the junction contained 6 bases not matched to a gene. This CDR3 has 12 residues. Looked up from germline, CDR1 is LNHDA and CDR2 is SQIVND (reference sequence). As concerns this clonotype: Its specificity is unknown.

Points from the study as a whole: HLA-C-restricted TCR beta clonotypes specific for CMV led the ex vivo response.

The material was cultured PBMCs, obtained from culture after CMV antigen stimulation. The rearrangement uses TRBV19 and TRBJ2-1, with 7 bases matching TRBD2. The receptor's source is a human donor in good health (CMV status not recorded). Some clones in this sample may be carry-over from other donors' samples. The CDR3 nucleotides read TGTGCCAGTAGCACTCTGGGAGGGGAGCAGTTCTTC. Translation gives CASSTLGGEQFF. Complete variable domain (other parts from reference TRBV19 and TRBJ2-1): DGGITQSPKYLFRKEGQNVTLSCEQNLNHDAMYWYRQDPGQGLRLIYYSQIVNDFQKGDIAEGYSVSREKKESFPLTVTSAQKNPTAFYLCASSTLGGEQFFGPGTRLTVL.